This TCR beta chain was observed in a study of PD-1 blockade in classical Hodgkin lymphoma. Overall study: Nivolumab dosed at 3 mg/kg went to patients intravenously every 2 weeks.

Assay used: immunoSEQ multiplex PCR; TCRdb lists only in-frame clones, some missing. Of some 95,000 clones listed, approximately 90% were seen once; the top ten hold under 3%. Germline V gene data show CDR1 as MNHNY and CDR2 as SVGAGI (reference sequence). This CDR3 has 15 amino acids. V lost 2 bases to trimming and J lost 2 bases; unmatched junction nucleotides: 4. Documented time point: cycle 4 day 1 (C4D1), after 6 weeks of nivolumab. All the patients suffered relapse after autologous stem cell transplantation, and brentuximab vedotin exposure differed. Notes on the study in general: Whereas CD4+ TCR diversity had risen significantly by C4D1, CD8+ TCR diversity had not. Complete responders possessed baseline diversity comparable to newly diagnosed patients.

As to this clone: The antigen is unknown.

Sequencing used peripheral blood mononuclear cells (PBMCs), obtained before the fourth cycle of nivolumab. The clonotype was recovered from a human donor with classical Hodgkin lymphoma. This rearrangement joins TRBV6-6 to TRBJ2-7, with 9 bases identical to TRBD1. Written as DNA, the CDR3 is TGTGCCAGCAGTTACGGGACAGGGTCCCCCTACGAGCAGTACTTC. Its translation: CASSYGTGSPYEQYF.